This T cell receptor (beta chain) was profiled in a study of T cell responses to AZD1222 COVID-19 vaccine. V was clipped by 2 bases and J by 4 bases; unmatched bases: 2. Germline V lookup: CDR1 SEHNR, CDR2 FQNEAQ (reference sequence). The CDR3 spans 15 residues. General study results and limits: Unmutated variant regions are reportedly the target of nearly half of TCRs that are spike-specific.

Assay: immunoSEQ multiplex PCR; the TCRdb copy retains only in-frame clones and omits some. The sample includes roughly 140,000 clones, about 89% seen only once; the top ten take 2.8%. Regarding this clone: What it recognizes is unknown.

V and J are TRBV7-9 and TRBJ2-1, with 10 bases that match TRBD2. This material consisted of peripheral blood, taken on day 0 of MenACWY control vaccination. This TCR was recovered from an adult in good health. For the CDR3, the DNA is TGTGCCAGCAGCTTAAGGACTAGCGGATACAATGAGCAGTTCTTC. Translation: CASSLRTSGYNEQFF.